The rows below give T cell receptor beta chains drawn from one sample of a study of blood T cell repertoires in COVID-19. Profiling relied on immunoSEQ multiplex PCR, and the TCRdb table lists in-frame clones only, not all of them. The sample carries about 100,000 clones, about 89% recorded once. What was sequenced was peripheral blood. The source is a human donor with active COVID-19. The donor label of this sample is uncertain. CDR3s include the opening cysteine and the closing phenylalanine or tryptophan.

CDR3 length	J gene	V gene	CDR3 protein
16	TRBJ1-2	TRBV10-3	CAISSQNQDRGQGYTF
16	TRBJ1-1	TRBV7-3	CASSPAPGQAVTEAFF
14	TRBJ2-5	TRBV3-1/TRBV3-2	CASSHAGTAETQYF
14	TRBJ1-1	TRBV10-3	CAISESGVNTEAFF
18	TRBJ2-2	TRBV11-3	CASSSHPGQDANTGELFF
18	TRBJ2-3	TRBV9	CASSADGLAGGLQDTQYF
13	TRBJ2-3	TRBV5-1	CASSLEARYTQYF
13	TRBJ1-5	TRBV7-9	CASSSPTPGPQHF
14	TRBJ1-1	TRBV11-2	CASSTLRGGREAFF
17	TRBJ1-5	TRBV24-1	CATSSEDREYSNQPQHF
16	TRBJ2-3	TRBV18	CASSPRREASTDTQYF
13	TRBJ1-4	TRBV12-5	CASGLVGDFKLFF
13	TRBJ1-2	TRBV5-4	CASSLVSGEGYTF
15	TRBJ2-2	TRBV24-1	CATSRPSWDTGELFF
15	TRBJ2-2	TRBV6-5	CASSPGPGDTGELFF
15	TRBJ2-3	TRBV28	CASTPVSSSTDTQYF
17	TRBJ2-7	TRBV28	CASSPMTSRDRGGEQYF
13	TRBJ1-1	TRBV6-5	CASSRDRGTEAFF
13	TRBJ1-4	TRBV2	CASGPWINEKLFF
18	TRBJ2-1	TRBV5-4	CASSSGAAGPSSYNEQFF
12	TRBJ2-5	TRBV18	CASSPLEETQYF
14	TRBJ1-2	TRBV27	CASAEIQLPYSYTF
16	TRBJ1-2	TRBV19	CASSILGQTQPYGYTF
17	TRBJ2-2	TRBV10-3	CAITRRGGPGNTGELFF
14	TRBJ1-6	TRBV10-2	CASAPTRVGSPLHF
15	TRBJ2-3	TRBV5-3	CARPFPGQGSDTQYF
15	TRBJ1-2	TRBV6-1	CASSEEDRGNYGYTF
16	TRBJ2-1	TRBV2	CASRNRGGASYNEQFF
15	TRBJ1-1	TRBV6-5	CASTIRSGISTEAFF
14	TRBJ1-4	TRBV9	CASSVGTGAEKLFF
17	TRBJ2-1	TRBV9	CASSVAPSGGAYNEQFF
15	TRBJ2-1	TRBV18	CASSPPSGGANEQFF
13	TRBJ1-1	TRBV5-1	CASRPTGNTEAFF
14	TRBJ2-4	TRBV5-1	CASSYDSGQNIQYF
16	TRBJ2-3	TRBV19	CASSLGSGEGTDTQYF
14	TRBJ1-2	TRBV2	CASRPTGATNGYTF
17	TRBJ2-3	TRBV19	CASSIPPGTGGTDTQYF
11	TRBJ2-1	TRBV12-3/TRBV12-4	CASSLNYEQFF
16	TRBJ2-2	TRBV7-3	CASSLNFAGVTGELFF
12	TRBJ1-1	TRBV7-3	CASSVTGGEAFF